The rows below give T cell receptor beta chains drawn from one sample of a study of cytomegalovirus exposure and HLA in healthy donors. Sequenced by immunoSEQ multiplex PCR; TCRdb stores in-frame clones only, minus some. The sample totals about 160,000 clones. Sequencing input: PBMCs. The source is a woman aged 60-75 years in good health and CMV-seronegative. Each CDR3 is given with its conserved first and last residue. D genes are given only for firm matches.

V: TRBV6-5
D: .
J: TRBJ2-1
DNA: TGTGCCAGCAGTTACTTTGTAGCGAGTCCTTACAATGAGCAGTTCTTC
CDR3: CASSYFVASPYNEQFF

V: TRBV4-3
D: .
J: TRBJ1-2
DNA: TGCGCCAGCAGCCAATTGAGACAGGCTGTCAACTATGGCTACACCTTC
CDR3: CASSQLRQAVNYGYTF

V: TRBV18
D: TRBD1
J: TRBJ2-2
DNA: TGTGCCAGCTCACCTTGGGACAGAGCGACCGGGGAGCTGTTTTTT
CDR3: CASSPWDRATGELFF

V: TRBV7-9
D: .
J: TRBJ2-2
DNA: TGTGCCAGCAGCCGGATGGACTACCTAAACACCGGGGAGCTGTTTTTT
CDR3: CASSRMDYLNTGELFF

V: TRBV7-2
D: .
J: TRBJ2-2
DNA: TGTGCCAGCAGCCCATCTCGGGCGGGATGGACCGGGGAGCTGTTTTTT
CDR3: CASSPSRAGWTGELFF

V: TRBV7-3
D: TRBD1
J: TRBJ1-4
DNA: TGTGCCAGCAGCTATGAACCGGGACAGGGTGGTTTTTATAATGAAAAACTGTTTTTT
CDR3: CASSYEPGQGGFYNEKLFF

V: TRBV27
D: TRBD2
J: TRBJ2-1
DNA: TGTGCCAGCAGTCCCCTGGCGGGGGGCCCCTACTACAATGAGCAGTTCTTC
CDR3: CASSPLAGGPYYNEQFF

V: TRBV14
D: .
J: TRBJ2-5
DNA: TGTGCCAGCAGCCAGTTCGGGTCGGCAGAGACCCAGTACTTC
CDR3: CASSQFGSAETQYF

V: TRBV27
D: TRBD2
J: TRBJ2-3
DNA: TGTGCCAGCCAACCGGGACTAGAAAATGACGCGCAGTATTTT
CDR3: CASQPGLENDAQYF

V: TRBV5-8
D: .
J: TRBJ1-2
DNA: TGTGCCAGCAGCGAAGAGGGAATTGGCTACACCTTC
CDR3: CASSEEGIGYTF

V: TRBV25-1
D: .
J: TRBJ1-2
DNA: TGTGCCAGCAGTTACTCCGACAGCTATGGCTACACCTTC
CDR3: CASSYSDSYGYTF

V: TRBV27
D: .
J: TRBJ1-2
DNA: TGTGCCAGCACCCCGGGGGGGGTGGTCGGCTACACCTTC
CDR3: CASTPGGVVGYTF

V: TRBV15
D: .
J: TRBJ1-4
DNA: TGTGCCACTGCCGAACCGGCCGGGAAACTGTTTTTT
CDR3: CATAEPAGKLFF

V: TRBV18
D: .
J: TRBJ1-1
DNA: TGTGCCAGCTCACCCGGGAGGGAGATGGAGACTGAAGCTTTCTTT
CDR3: CASSPGREMETEAFF

V: TRBV9
D: .
J: TRBJ1-3
DNA: TGTGCCAGCAGCGCACAAGAAGCTGGAAACACCATATATTTT
CDR3: CASSAQEAGNTIYF

V: TRBV4-3
D: TRBD1
J: TRBJ2-7
DNA: TGCGCCAGCAGCCAATCTAGGACAGGGTCCTACGAGCAGTACTTC
CDR3: CASSQSRTGSYEQYF

V: TRBV7-3
D: .
J: TRBJ1-1
DNA: TGTGCCAGCAGCTTCACGGGGAACACTGAAGCTTCCTTT
CDR3: CASSFTGNTEASF

V: TRBV27
D: TRBD2
J: TRBJ2-7
DNA: TGTGCCAGCAGGCCTCGACTAGCCCACTACGAGCAGTACTTC
CDR3: CASRPRLAHYEQYF

V: TRBV7-3
D: .
J: TRBJ1-1
DNA: TGTGCCAGCAGCTTAGGGGGGAGAGGCACTGAAGCTTTCTTT
CDR3: CASSLGGRGTEAFF

V: TRBV27
D: TRBD2
J: TRBJ2-1
DNA: TGTGCCAGCACATTATTAGCGGGAGAGGGCTACAATGAGCAGTTCTTC
CDR3: CASTLLAGEGYNEQFF

V: TRBV7-9
D: TRBD1
J: TRBJ2-2
DNA: TGTGCCAGCAGCTTCCTACAGGGGGACACCGGGGAGCTGTTTTTT
CDR3: CASSFLQGDTGELFF

V: TRBV14
D: .
J: TRBJ1-6
DNA: TGTGCCAGCAGCCAAGTAGGGACAATGGGATCACCCCTCCACTTT
CDR3: CASSQVGTMGSPLHF

V: TRBV6-1
D: .
J: TRBJ1-6
DNA: TGTGCCAGCAACCTAGGCCCTTTTATGGCGTCCCTCCACTTT
CDR3: CASNLGPFMASLHF

V: TRBV19
D: TRBD1
J: TRBJ1-1
DNA: TGTGCCGTCGACAGGGGAGAATACACTGAAGCTTTCTTT
CDR3: CAVDRGEYTEAFF

V: TRBV7-9
D: .
J: TRBJ2-7
DNA: TGTGCCAGCAGCGCGCCCCCGAGGCAGTACTTC
CDR3: CASSAPPRQYF

V: TRBV2
D: TRBD1
J: TRBJ1-6
DNA: TGTGCCAGCGGAGAGACAGGGAGGAATTCACCCCTCCACTTT
CDR3: CASGETGRNSPLHF

V: TRBV5-4
D: TRBD1
J: TRBJ1-2
DNA: TGTGCCAGCAGCTTGGTAACAGGGGGAAACTATGGCTACACCTTC
CDR3: CASSLVTGGNYGYTF

V: TRBV4-1
D: TRBD1
J: TRBJ2-7
DNA: TGCGCCAGCAGCCAGGGCACAGGGGGCTGGGAGCAGTACTTC
CDR3: CASSQGTGGWEQYF

V: TRBV7-8
D: .
J: TRBJ1-1
DNA: TGTGCCAGCAGCTTACTGGGACGGGAGGTGAACACTGAAGCTTTCTTT
CDR3: CASSLLGREVNTEAFF

V: TRBV15
D: TRBD1
J: TRBJ1-5
DNA: TGTGCCACCAGCCCCCGGACAGGGGGTTTGCCCCAGCATTTT
CDR3: CATSPRTGGLPQHF

V: TRBV5-1
D: TRBD1
J: TRBJ2-7
DNA: TGCGCCAGCAGCTTGGTCGGGGGACAGGGCTACGAGCAGTACTTC
CDR3: CASSLVGGQGYEQYF

V: TRBV6-1
D: .
J: TRBJ1-5
DNA: TGTGCCAGCAGTGAAGCGGGGGGGGGAGTTACCTGCAATCAGCCCCAGCATTTT
CDR3: CASSEAGGGVTCNQPQHF

V: TRBV10-3
D: .
J: TRBJ2-7
DNA: TGTGCCATCAGTGGGGGCATCGGCTCCTACGAGCAGTACTTC
CDR3: CAISGGIGSYEQYF

V: TRBV6-5
D: TRBD2
J: TRBJ2-3
DNA: TGTGCCAGCAGTTATCTAGCGGGGCAGGACACAGATACGCAGTATTTT
CDR3: CASSYLAGQDTDTQYF

V: TRBV7-3
D: .
J: TRBJ2-2
DNA: TGTGCCAGCACCTATGGAGGGGCCGGGGAGCTGTTTTTT
CDR3: CASTYGGAGELFF

V: TRBV7-2
D: .
J: TRBJ1-1
DNA: TGTGCCAGCAGCTTAGAGCTTTACACTGAAGCTTTCTTT
CDR3: CASSLELYTEAFF

V: TRBV2
D: .
J: TRBJ2-1
DNA: TGTGCCAGCATACGGCGGGACAGTAGATATGAGCAGTTCTTC
CDR3: CASIRRDSRYEQFF

V: TRBV4-2
D: .
J: TRBJ2-7
DNA: TGTGCCAGCAGCCAAGGGCAGACCTACGAGCAGTACTTC
CDR3: CASSQGQTYEQYF

V: TRBV29-1
D: .
J: TRBJ1-6
DNA: TGCAGCGTTCGGGAGCATAATTCACCCCTCCACTTT
CDR3: CSVREHNSPLHF

V: TRBV4-1
D: TRBD2
J: TRBJ2-5
DNA: TGCGCCAGCAGCCAACCGAAGGGACTAGCGGGAGGGCCAAATTCAGAGACCCAGTACTTC
CDR3: CASSQPKGLAGGPNSETQYF

V: TRBV2
D: TRBD1
J: TRBJ2-6
DNA: TGTGCCAGCAGAGGACAGGTGGCGGTCTCTGGGGCCAACGTCCTGACTTTC
CDR3: CASRGQVAVSGANVLTF

V: TRBV7-3
D: TRBD2
J: TRBJ2-1
DNA: TGTGCCAGCAGCTCAGGACTAGCGGGAGTAGATGAGCAGTTCTTC
CDR3: CASSSGLAGVDEQFF

V: TRBV5-4
D: TRBD2
J: TRBJ2-1
DNA: TGTGCCAGCAGGTTTTCGGGAGGTATGGGGAATGAGCAGTTCTTC
CDR3: CASRFSGGMGNEQFF

V: TRBV27
D: .
J: TRBJ1-6
DNA: TGTGCCAGCAGTAGTAGATACAATTCACCCCTCCACTTT
CDR3: CASSSRYNSPLHF

V: TRBV5-6
D: .
J: TRBJ1-1
DNA: TGTGCCAGCAGCTCACCGACAGACATGAACACTGAAGCTTTCTTT
CDR3: CASSSPTDMNTEAFF

V: TRBV6-5
D: .
J: TRBJ1-2
DNA: TGTGCCAGCAGTTACTCCGTGTCTAACTATGGCTACACCTTC
CDR3: CASSYSVSNYGYTF

V: TRBV5-4
D: TRBD2
J: TRBJ2-7
DNA: TGTGCCAGCAGCGGGGGACTAGCGGGACTTTCCTACGAGCAGTACTTC
CDR3: CASSGGLAGLSYEQYF

V: TRBV5-1
D: TRBD1
J: TRBJ2-7
DNA: TGCGCCAGCAGCCCCCGGACAGGGACGGCCTACGAGCAGTACTTC
CDR3: CASSPRTGTAYEQYF

V: TRBV2
D: TRBD2
J: TRBJ2-1
DNA: TGTGCCAGCAGGAGGACTAGCGGGGGCGAGCAGTTCTTC
CDR3: CASRRTSGGEQFF

V: TRBV5-1
D: .
J: TRBJ2-5
DNA: TGCGCCAGCAGCTTTCGAGAGACCCAGTACTTC
CDR3: CASSFRETQYF

V: TRBV7-9
D: .
J: TRBJ2-3
DNA: TGTGCCAGCAGCTTATATCCTAGCACAGATACGCAGTATTTT
CDR3: CASSLYPSTDTQYF

V: TRBV9
D: .
J: TRBJ2-5
DNA: TGTGCCAGCAGCCCGGTGCGGGTGGGAGAGACCCAGTACTTC
CDR3: CASSPVRVGETQYF